The 5 T cell receptor beta chains below come from one sample, sequenced in a study of T-cell reconstitution after alpha-beta-depleted transplantation in children. Unique molecular identifiers tagged the TCRbeta library. TCRdb itself ran the PCR reads through MiXCR, one entry per CDR3 protein. The sample holds 450,000 to 550,000 distinct CDR3 sequences, about an eighth seen once. The sequenced sample was PBMCs, mostly from graft donor cells, obtained 180 days after TCRalphabeta/CD19-depleted stem cell transplant. These receptors were collected from a female patient between 2 and 15 years old who had a stem cell transplant for aplastic anemia, so the T cells may come from the graft donor.

The sample holds many counts of this clonotype. The chain carries TRBV5-1 and TRBJ2-7, with 11 bases fitting TRBD2. The V segment lost 1 base and the J segment 0 bases; nucleotides outside the gene matches: 0. This CDR3 has 15 residues. Germline-derived CDR1 and CDR2 are SGHRS and YFSETQ. CDR3 sequence reads: CASSLTSGGSYEQYF. The CDR3 DNA reads TGCGCCAGCAGCTTGACTAGCGGGGGCTCCTACGAGCAGTACTTC.

This clonotype was recorded at least ten times. The chain carries TRBV7-6 and TRBJ2-1; D is possibly TRBD2 (5 bases). Germline V gene data show CDR1 as SGHVS and CDR2 as FNYEAQ. The CDR3 totals 17 residues. Trimming cost V 1 base and J 0 bases, with 13 bases left between them. CDR3 loop: CASSLGASGSSYNEQFF. The CDR3, as DNA: TGTGCCAGCAGCTTAGGTGCGTCGGGGAGCTCCTACAATGAGCAGTTCTTC. The full variable domain, completed using reference TRBV7-6 and TRBJ2-1, is GAGVSQSPRYKVTKRGQDVALRCDPISGHVSLYWYRQALGQGPEFLTYFNYEAQQDKSGLPNDRFSAERPEGSISTLTIQRTEQRDSAMYRCASSLGASGSSYNEQFFGPGTRLTVL.

The sample holds many counts of this clonotype. This chain connects TRBV29-1 to TRBJ2-2; a possible D gene is TRBD1 (6 bases). Trimming cost V 6 bases and J 7 bases, with 21 bases left between them. The germline gives CDR1 SQVTM, CDR2 ANQGSEA. The CDR3 length is 15 residues. The CDR3 sequence is CSVTGTRRNGGELFF. In nucleotides, the CDR3 is TGCAGCGTGACCGGGACACGCAGAAATGGCGGGGAGCTGTTTTTT.

This clonotype has just a few counts. The CDR3: CASSNRVVAGGRSEQFF. In nucleotides, the CDR3 is TGTGCCAGCAGTAATAGGGTGGTAGCGGGAGGGCGTAGTGAGCAGTTCTTC. The rearrangement uses TRBV12-3 or TRBV12-4 and TRBJ2-1; 11 bases line up with TRBD2. V lost 5 bases, J lost 9 bases, and 15 bases stayed unmatched. This CDR3 is built from 17 residues.

The chain carries TRBV29-1 and TRBJ2-2, with D tentatively TRBD1 or TRBD2 (5 bases each). The V end lost 0 bases, the J end lost 2 bases, and 13 bases lay between the germline ends. The CDR3 runs 16 residues. Germline V gives CDR1 SQVTM, CDR2 ANQGSEA. The CDR3 region is CSVEDRLRGNTGELFF. As DNA, the CDR3 is TGCAGCGTTGAAGATCGACTAAGGGGAAACACCGGGGAGCTGTTTTTT.